Given below is one T cell receptor (beta chain) in context. The target antigen is unknown. Each CD8+ T cell subset was flow-sorted in triplicate. Every sort contained 300,000 cells. In preparing the TRB cDNA libraries, 5' RACE with UMI labels was used. TCRdb reworked the 5' RACE reads into one entry per CDR3 protein, no DNA. This repertoire includes over 100,000 distinct CDR3 sequences. The data were obtained in a study of CXCR3-negative and CXCR3-positive naive CD8 T cells. For the study at large: Cumulative TRB read yield was 130 million to 150 million, averaging about 1.5 +/- 0.3 million per library.

General study points: Relative to CXCR3-negative naive cells, CXCR3-positive naive cells had more hydrophobic TRB CDR3s. Both naive subsets had comparably high diversity; memory CD8+ cells much lower.

In germline, CDR1 is SGHRS, CDR2 YFSETQ. The CDR3 length is 11 residues. The V call is TRBV5-1, the J call TRBJ2-1. Specimen: naive CXCR3- CD8+ T cells from blood. The sample's subset: CD45RO-CCR7+CD27+CD95- naive CD8+ T cells lacking CXCR3 (TNR3-). The clonotype comes from a human donor in good health. Some clones in this sample may be carry-over from other donors' samples. The CDR3 reads CASSAPYEQFF.